What follows is one TCR beta chain and its context. Antigen unknown. Germline CDR1 and CDR2: SGHRS and YFSETQ. V was shortened by 2 bases and J by 0 bases, with 18 bases between the two germline ends. The CDR3 has 18 residues. These data come from a study of shared clonotypes between healthy human individuals. Broader study findings: As a rule, naive subsets had a larger estimated richness than memory subsets.

CD45RO-negative, CCR7-selected cells formed the naive CD8 fraction, which excluded terminally differentiated effector memory CD45RA+ cells. Sorted-subset replicate PCRs used 200 ng DNA, about 30,000 T cell genomes. As processed by the authors: For the immunoSEQ data, sequences were junction-only without quality scores, so filtering differed. TCRdb's table, derived via immunoSEQ multiplex PCR, lists solely in-frame clones and lacks some. Clone size and the V and J calls come from that table; the DNA yielded D and trimming. The profile shows 600,000 or so clones, 95% to 98% of them singletons. This TCR was recovered from a young man in good health. J is TRBJ2-1 and V is TRBV5-1, with D perhaps matching TRBD2 (6 bases). The sample consisted of naive CD8+ T cells sorted from blood. The CDR3 region is CASSLWRDALISYNEQFF. The CDR3 DNA sequence: TGCGCCAGCAGCTTATGGCGGGACGCCCTTATCTCCTACAATGAGCAGTTCTTC.